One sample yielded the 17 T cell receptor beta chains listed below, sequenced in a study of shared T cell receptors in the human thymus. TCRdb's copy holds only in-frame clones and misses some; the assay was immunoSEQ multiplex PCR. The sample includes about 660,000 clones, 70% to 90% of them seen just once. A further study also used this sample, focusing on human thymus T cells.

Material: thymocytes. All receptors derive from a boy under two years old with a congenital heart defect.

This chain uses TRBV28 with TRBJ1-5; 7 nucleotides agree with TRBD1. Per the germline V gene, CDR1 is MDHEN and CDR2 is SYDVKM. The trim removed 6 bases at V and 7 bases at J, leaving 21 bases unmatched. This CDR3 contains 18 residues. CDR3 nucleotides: TGTGCCAGCAGCTGGAACAGGGGATTTGCAATATCAAACCAGCCCCAGCATTTT. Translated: CASSWNRGFAISNQPQHF.

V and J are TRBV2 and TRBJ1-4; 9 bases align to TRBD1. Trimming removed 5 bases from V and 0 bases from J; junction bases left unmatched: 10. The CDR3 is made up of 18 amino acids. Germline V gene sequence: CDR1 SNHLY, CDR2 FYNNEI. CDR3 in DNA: TGTGCCAGCAGTTTAAGGGACAGGGTGTTTACAACTAATGAAAAACTGTTTTTT. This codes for CASSLRDRVFTTNEKLFF.

CDR3: CASSATHDRGKTNEQFF. The CDR3 DNA reads as TGTGCCAGCAGCGCCACTCATGACAGGGGAAAGACTAATGAGCAGTTCTTC. The chain has TRBV9 and TRBJ2-1; 8 bases map to TRBD1. The J segment lost 7 bases and the V segment lost 3 bases, leaving 15 bases of the junction unmatched. Germline CDR1 and CDR2: SGDLS and YYNGEE. CDR3 length: 17 amino acids.

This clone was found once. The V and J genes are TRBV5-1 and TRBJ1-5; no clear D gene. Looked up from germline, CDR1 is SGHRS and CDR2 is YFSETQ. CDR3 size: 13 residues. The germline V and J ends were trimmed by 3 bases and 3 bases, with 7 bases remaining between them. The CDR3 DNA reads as TGCGCCAGCAGCTGGCAGAACAATCAGCCCCAGCATTTT. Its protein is CASSWQNNQPQHF.

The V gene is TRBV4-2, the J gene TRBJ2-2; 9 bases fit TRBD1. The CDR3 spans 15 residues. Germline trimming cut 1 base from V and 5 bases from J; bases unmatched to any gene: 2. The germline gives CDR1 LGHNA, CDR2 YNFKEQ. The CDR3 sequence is CASSQVQGATGELFF. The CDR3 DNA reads TGTGCCAGCAGCCAAGTACAGGGGGCGACCGGGGAGCTGTTTTTT.

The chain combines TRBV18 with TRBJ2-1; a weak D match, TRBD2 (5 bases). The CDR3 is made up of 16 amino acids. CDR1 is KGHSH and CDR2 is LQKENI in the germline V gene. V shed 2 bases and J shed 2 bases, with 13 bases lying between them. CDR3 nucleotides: TGTGCCAGCTCACCATTCCGGGGTCGCCCCTACAATGAGCAGTTCTTC. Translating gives CASSPFRGRPYNEQFF. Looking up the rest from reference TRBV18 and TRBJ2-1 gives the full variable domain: NAGVMQNPRHLVRRRGQEARLRCSPMKGHSHVYWYRQLPEEGLKFMVYLQKENIIDESGMPKERFSAEFPKEGPSILRIQQVVRGDSAAYFCASSPFRGRPYNEQFFGPGTRLTVL.

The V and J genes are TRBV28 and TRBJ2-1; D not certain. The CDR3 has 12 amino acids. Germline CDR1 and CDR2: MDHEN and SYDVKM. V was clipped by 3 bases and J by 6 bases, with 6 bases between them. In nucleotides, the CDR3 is TGTGCCAGCAGTTTCTCCCCCAATGAGCAGTTCTTC. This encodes CASSFSPNEQFF.

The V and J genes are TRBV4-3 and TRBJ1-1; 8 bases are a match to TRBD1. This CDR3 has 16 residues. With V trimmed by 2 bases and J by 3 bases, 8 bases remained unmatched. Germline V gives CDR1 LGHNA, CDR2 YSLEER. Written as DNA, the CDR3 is TGCGCCAGCAGCCAACCGACAGGGGCAGGGTACACTGAAGCTTTCTTT. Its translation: CASSQPTGAGYTEAFF.

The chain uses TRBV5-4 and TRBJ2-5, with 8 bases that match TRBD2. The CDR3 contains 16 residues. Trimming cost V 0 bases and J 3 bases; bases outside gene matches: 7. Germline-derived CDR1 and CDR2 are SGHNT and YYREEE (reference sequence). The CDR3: CASSLELAEEKETQYF. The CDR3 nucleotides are TGTGCCAGCAGCTTGGAACTAGCGGAGGAAAAAGAGACCCAGTACTTC. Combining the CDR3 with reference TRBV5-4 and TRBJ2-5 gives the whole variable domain ETGVTQSPTHLIKTRGQQVTLRCSSQSGHNTVSWYQQALGQGPQFIFQYYREEENGRGNFPPRFSGLQFPNYSSELNVNALELDDSALYLCASSLELAEEKETQYFGPGTRLLVL.

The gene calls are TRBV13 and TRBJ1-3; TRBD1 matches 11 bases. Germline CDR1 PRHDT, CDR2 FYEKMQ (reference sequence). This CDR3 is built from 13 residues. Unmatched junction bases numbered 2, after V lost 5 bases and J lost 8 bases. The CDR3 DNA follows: TGTGCCAGCAGCGCGGGACAGGGGGACACCATATATTTT. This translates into CASSAGQGDTIYF.

The CDR3 DNA reads TGTGCCAGCAGCATTCTAGCGGGGTCCACAGATACGCAGTATTTT. Amino acids: CASSILAGSTDTQYF. The genes are TRBV14 and TRBJ2-3; 9 positions match TRBD2. V dropped 5 bases and J dropped 2; count of bases not matched to a gene: 5. Germline CDR1 SGHDN, CDR2 FVKESK. CDR3 size: 15 residues.

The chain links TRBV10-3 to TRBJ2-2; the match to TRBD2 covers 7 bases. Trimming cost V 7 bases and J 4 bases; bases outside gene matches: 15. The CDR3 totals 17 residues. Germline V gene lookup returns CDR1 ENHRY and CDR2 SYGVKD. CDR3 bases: TGTGCCATCAATCCGTTCCCTCGGGAGGTCCCCACCGGGGAGCTGTTTTTT. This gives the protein CAINPFPREVPTGELFF.

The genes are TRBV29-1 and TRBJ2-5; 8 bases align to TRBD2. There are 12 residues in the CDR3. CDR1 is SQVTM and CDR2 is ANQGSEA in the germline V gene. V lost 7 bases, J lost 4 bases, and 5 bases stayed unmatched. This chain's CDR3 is CSAIGLAETQYF. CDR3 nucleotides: TGCAGCGCCATTGGACTAGCAGAGACCCAGTACTTC. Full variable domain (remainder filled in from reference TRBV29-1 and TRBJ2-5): SAVISQKPSRDICQRGTSLTIQCQVDSQVTMMFWYRQQPGQSLTLIATANQGSEATYESGFVIDKFPISRPNLTFSTLTVSNMSPEDSSIYLCSAIGLAETQYFGPGTRLLVL.

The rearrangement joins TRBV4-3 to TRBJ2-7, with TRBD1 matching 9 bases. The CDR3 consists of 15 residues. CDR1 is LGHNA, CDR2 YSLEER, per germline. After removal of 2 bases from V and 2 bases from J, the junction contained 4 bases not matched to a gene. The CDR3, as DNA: TGCGCCAGCAGCCAACAACGACAGGGGGCCTACGAGCAGTACTTC. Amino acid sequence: CASSQQRQGAYEQYF.

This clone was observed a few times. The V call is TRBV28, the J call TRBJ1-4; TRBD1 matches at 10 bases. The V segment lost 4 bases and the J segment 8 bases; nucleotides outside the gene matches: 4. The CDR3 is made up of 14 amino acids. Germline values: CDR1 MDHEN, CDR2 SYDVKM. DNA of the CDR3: TGTGCCAGCAGTTCCGGGACAGGGGAAGAAAAACTGTTTTTT. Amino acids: CASSSGTGEEKLFF.

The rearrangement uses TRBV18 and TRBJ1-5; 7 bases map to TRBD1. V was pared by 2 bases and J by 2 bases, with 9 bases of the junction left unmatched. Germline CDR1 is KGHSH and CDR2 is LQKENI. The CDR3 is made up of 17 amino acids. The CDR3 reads CASSPDLDDRGNQPQHF. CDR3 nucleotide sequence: TGTGCCAGCTCACCAGATTTGGACGACAGGGGCAATCAGCCCCAGCATTTT.

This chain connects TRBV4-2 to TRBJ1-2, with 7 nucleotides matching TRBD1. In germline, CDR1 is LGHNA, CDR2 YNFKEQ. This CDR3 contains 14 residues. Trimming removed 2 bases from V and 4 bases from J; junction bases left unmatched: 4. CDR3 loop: CASSQPRDSYGYTF. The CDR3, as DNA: TGTGCCAGCAGCCAACCCCGGGACAGCTATGGCTACACCTTC.